This T cell receptor (beta chain) was recovered during a study of blood T cell repertoires in COVID-19. The germline V gene encodes CDR1 MNHNS and CDR2 SASEGT. The V gene lost 3 bases and the J gene lost 7 bases, with 10 bases spanning the gap. The CDR3 has 13 residues. TCRdb keeps only in-frame clones here, not all; method: immunoSEQ multiplex PCR. This table has 150,000 to 200,000 clones, 85% appearing once. The sample consisted of peripheral blood. The chain is built from TRBV6-1 and TRBJ1-5; D might be TRBD1 (6 bases). This TCR was recovered from a human donor with acute or convalescent COVID-19. The donor label of this sample is uncertain. CDR3 sequence (DNA): TGTGCCAGCAGTGACAGGGGTCGGCAGCCCCAGCATTTT. Translation: CASSDRGRQPQHF.